The 17 T cell receptor beta chains listed next were all sequenced from one sample in a study of T cells in Graves' hyperthyroidism and ophthalmopathy. RNA transcripts yielded amplified TCR beta CDR3 regions. With the HTBI primer set, the TCR CDR3 went through a first round of RT-PCR. TCRdb passed the multiplex PCR reads through MiXCR, listing each CDR3 protein once. Here the sample spans around 250,000 distinct CDR3 sequences, approximately 14% being singletons. The sample consisted of blood. The source is a woman in her thirties or forties with Graves' hyperthyroidism that later progressed to Graves' ophthalmopathy.

The chain combines TRBV15 with TRBJ2-7, with 8 bases that match TRBD2. This CDR3 has 16 residues. Germline V CDR1 and CDR2: LNHNV, YYDKDF (reference sequence). The J segment lost 0 bases and the V segment lost 5 bases, leaving 9 bases of the junction unmatched. The CDR3 here is CATSGFGGGTSYEQYF. The DNA of the CDR3 is TGTGCCACCAGCGGGTTTGGCGGGGGGACCTCCTACGAGCAGTACTTC.

This clonotype was detected a few times. A much larger clone sits a single nucleotide away, making a read error possible. The V gene is TRBV20-1, the J gene TRBJ2-3, with D possibly TRBD2 on 6 matching bases. This CDR3 comprises 13 residues. Germline V gene lookup returns CDR1 DFQATT and CDR2 SNEGSKA (reference sequence). CDR3 in DNA: TGCAGTGCTGGAGATGGGGGGTCAGATACGCAGTATTTT. Encoded protein: CSAGDGGSDTQYF.

This clonotype was picked up many times. The chain employs TRBV13 and TRBJ2-1, with a weak D call TRBD2 (5 bases). V was trimmed by 2 bases and J by 6 bases, leaving 20 bases between them. This CDR3 spans 17 amino acids. Germline lookup yields CDR1 PRHDT and CDR2 FYEKMQ (reference sequence). CDR3 region: CASSLTVRGPVFNEQFF. The DNA of the CDR3 is TGTGCCAGCAGCTTAACGGTGAGAGGGCCCGTTTTCAATGAGCAGTTCTTC.

This clonotype has only a few counts. V is TRBV20-1 and J is TRBJ2-1; TRBD2 aligns across 10 bases. The CDR3 length is 15 residues. Germline V gene data show CDR1 as DFQATT and CDR2 as SNEGSKA (reference sequence). With 5 bases clipped from V and 5 bases from J, the junction kept 9 bases outside the gene matches. CDR3 sequence reads: CSAPPLAGLHNEQFF. CDR3 DNA: TGCAGTGCTCCGCCACTAGCGGGATTACACAATGAGCAGTTCTTC.

J is TRBJ2-2 and V is TRBV11-1, with D tentatively TRBD1 (6 bases). Germline-derived CDR1 and CDR2 are SGHAT and FQDESV (reference sequence). CDR3 length: 15 amino acids. Trimming took 6 bases from V and 5 from J, leaving 16 bases between them. The CDR3 DNA reads as TGTGCCAGCAGTGATAGCAGGGGTGGTACCGGGGAGCTGTTTTTT. Encoded protein: CASSDSRGGTGELFF.

The chain combines TRBV28 with TRBJ2-1; tentatively, D is TRBD1 (5 bases). V was clipped by 5 bases and J by 3 bases, with 11 bases between them. CDR1 is MDHEN, CDR2 SYDVKM, per germline. This CDR3 contains 14 residues. CDR3 in DNA: TGTGCCAGCAGTCGCAGGGTCCTCTACAATGAGCAGTTCTTC. Its translation is CASSRRVLYNEQFF.

This clonotype was detected ten times or more. This chain uses TRBV11-2 with TRBJ2-7, with TRBD2 identical over 7 bases. Losses at the gene ends were 2 bases for V and 2 bases for J; bases not matched to a gene: 12. The CDR3 is 17 residues long. Germline V gene data show CDR1 as SGHAT and CDR2 as FQNNGV. CDR3: CASSLLAGEVGAYEQYF. Written as DNA, the CDR3 is TGTGCCAGCAGCTTACTGGCGGGAGAGGTAGGGGCCTACGAGCAGTACTTC.

This clonotype has at least ten counts. The V gene is TRBV9, the J gene TRBJ2-2; D unresolved. V dropped 0 bases and J dropped 6 bases, with 6 bases sitting between them. CDR3 length: 13 residues. Germline V gene sequence: CDR1 SGDLS, CDR2 YYNGEE. The CDR3 DNA reads as TGTGCCAGCAGCGTAGGTTCGGCCGGGGAGCTGTTTTTT. Amino acid sequence: CASSVGSAGELFF.

This clonotype was found many times. V usage is TRBV5-1 and J usage is TRBJ2-7; 8 bases are shared with TRBD2. CDR1 and CDR2 (germline): SGHRS, YFSETQ. The CDR3 is made up of 14 amino acids. V lost 4 bases, J lost 6 bases, and 9 bases stayed unmatched. CDR3 amino acids: CASSPGTRGGEQYF. Written as DNA, the CDR3 is TGCGCCAGCAGCCCCGGGACTAGGGGTGGCGAGCAGTACTTC.

V is TRBV28 and J is TRBJ1-2; no clear D gene. V was clipped by 3 bases and J by 0 bases, with 8 bases between them. This CDR3 is 14 amino acids long. The germline CDR1 and CDR2 sequences are MDHEN and SYDVKM. CDR3: CASSFGAANYGYTF. CDR3 sequence (DNA): TGTGCCAGCAGTTTCGGAGCGGCTAACTATGGCTACACCTTC.

The sample holds many counts of this clonotype. The chain employs TRBV2 and TRBJ2-5; D may be TRBD1 (6 bases). Trimming shortened V by 7 bases and J by 0 bases, and 9 bases separated the two germline ends. Germline CDR1 is SNHLY and CDR2 is FYNNEI. This CDR3 is 13 amino acids long. CDR3 coding DNA: TGTGCCAGCAACCGACAGGACCAAGAGACCCAGTACTTC. Protein product: CASNRQDQETQYF.

This clonotype came up many times. V usage is TRBV20-1 and J usage is TRBJ1-5, with 9 bases lining up with TRBD1. Germline V gene lookup returns CDR1 DFQATT and CDR2 SNEGSKA (reference sequence). Unmatched junction bases numbered 5, after V lost 1 base and J lost 7 bases. This CDR3 is 14 amino acids long. CDR3 protein: CSARVPGQGQPQHF. CDR3 coding DNA: TGCAGTGCTAGAGTCCCGGGACAGGGACAGCCCCAGCATTTT.

This clonotype appeared many times. This chain uses TRBV20-1 with TRBJ2-7; D gene ambiguous. Germline-derived CDR1 and CDR2 are DFQATT and SNEGSKA (reference sequence). Trimming stripped 2 bases from V and 2 bases from J, with 7 bases between. The CDR3 is 12 residues long. For the CDR3, the DNA is TGCAGTGCTAGAAGGTGGCCCTACGAGCAGTACTTC. Translated, it gives CSARRWPYEQYF.

This clonotype was seen repeatedly, ten times or more. The chain employs TRBV2 and TRBJ2-7; D ambiguous. CDR1 is SNHLY and CDR2 is FYNNEI in the germline V gene. Trimming shortened V by 0 bases and J by 0 bases, and 9 bases separated the two germline ends. CDR3 length equals 15 residues. The CDR3 sequence is CASSEAHSASYEQYF. CDR3 sequence (DNA): TGTGCCAGCAGTGAAGCCCATAGTGCCTCCTACGAGCAGTACTTC.

This clonotype was seen many times. The chain uses TRBV11-1 and TRBJ1-1; tentative D call: TRBD1 (5 bases). Germline-derived CDR1 and CDR2 are SGHAT and FQDESV (reference sequence). V lost 5 bases and J 1 base, leaving 11 bases between the germline ends. The CDR3 sequence is 14 residues long. The CDR3 region has the DNA TGTGCCAGCAGCCCCGGGACGGCGAACACTGAAGCTTTCTTT. It specifies CASSPGTANTEAFF.

Many counts were recorded for this clonotype. A junction boundary mismatches the germline segment, possibly from a read error. The chain couples TRBV4-1 to TRBJ2-1; 8 bases match TRBD2. Germline values: CDR1 MGHRA, CDR2 YSYEKL. The length of the CDR3 is 14 residues. The CDR3, as DNA: TGCGCCAGCAGGCAAGCGGGAGTTATGAATGAGCAGTTCTTC. Encoded protein: CASRQAGVMNEQFF.

This clonotype was recorded many times. This chain joins TRBV27 and TRBJ2-7; the match to TRBD2 covers 7 bases. There are 17 residues in the CDR3. With V trimmed by 2 bases and J by 5 bases, 15 bases remained unmatched. CDR1 is MNHEY and CDR2 is SMNVEV in the germline V gene (reference sequence). CDR3 loop: CASSLGGGDPLFHEQYF. The CDR3 nucleotides read TGTGCCAGCAGTTTAGGGGGGGGGGACCCCCTATTCCACGAGCAGTACTTC.